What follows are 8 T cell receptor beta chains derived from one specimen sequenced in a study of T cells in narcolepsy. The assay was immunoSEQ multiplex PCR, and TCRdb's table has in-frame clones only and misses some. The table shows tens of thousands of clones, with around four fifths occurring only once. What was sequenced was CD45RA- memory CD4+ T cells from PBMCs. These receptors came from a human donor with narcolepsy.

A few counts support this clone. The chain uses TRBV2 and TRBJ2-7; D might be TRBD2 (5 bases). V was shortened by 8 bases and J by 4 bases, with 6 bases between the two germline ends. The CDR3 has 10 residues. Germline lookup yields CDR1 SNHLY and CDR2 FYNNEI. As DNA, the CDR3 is TGTGCCAGCGGGGAGTACGAGCAGTACTTC. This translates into CASGEYEQYF.

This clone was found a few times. CDR3 in amino acids: CASSLGQNQPQHF. Here the CDR3 DNA reads TGTGCCAGCAGCCTAGGGCAGAATCAGCCCCAGCATTTT. This chain joins TRBV7-9 and TRBJ1-5; D gene uncertain. Germline-derived CDR1 and CDR2 are SEHNR and FQNEAQ (reference sequence). The CDR3 has 13 amino acids. The V end was cut by 5 bases, the J end by 4 bases, with 9 bases between.

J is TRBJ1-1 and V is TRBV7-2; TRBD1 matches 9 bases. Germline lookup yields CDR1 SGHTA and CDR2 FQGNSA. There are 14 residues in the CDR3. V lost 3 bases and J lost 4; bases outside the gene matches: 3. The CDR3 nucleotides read TGTGCCAGCAGCTTTGGACAGGGGAGCACTGAAGCTTTCTTT. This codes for CASSFGQGSTEAFF.

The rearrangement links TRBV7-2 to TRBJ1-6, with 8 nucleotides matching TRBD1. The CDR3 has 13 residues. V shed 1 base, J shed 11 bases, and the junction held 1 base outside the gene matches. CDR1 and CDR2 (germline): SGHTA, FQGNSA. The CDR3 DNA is TGTGCCAGCAGCTTAGAACAGGGGGCACCCCTCCACTTT. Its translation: CASSLEQGAPLHF.

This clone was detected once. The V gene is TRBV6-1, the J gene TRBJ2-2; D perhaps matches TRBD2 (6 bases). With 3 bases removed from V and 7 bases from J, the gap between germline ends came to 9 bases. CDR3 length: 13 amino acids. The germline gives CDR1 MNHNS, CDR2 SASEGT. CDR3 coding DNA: TGTGCCAGCAGTGAGCGACTAGGCGGGGAGCTGTTTTTT. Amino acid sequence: CASSERLGGELFF.

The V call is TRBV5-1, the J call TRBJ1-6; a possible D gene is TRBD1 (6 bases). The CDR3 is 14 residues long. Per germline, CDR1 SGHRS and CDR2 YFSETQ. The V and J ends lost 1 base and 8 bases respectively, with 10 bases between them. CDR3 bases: TGCGCCAGCAGCTTGTATGGGGGCGATTCACCCCTCCACTTT. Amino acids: CASSLYGGDSPLHF.

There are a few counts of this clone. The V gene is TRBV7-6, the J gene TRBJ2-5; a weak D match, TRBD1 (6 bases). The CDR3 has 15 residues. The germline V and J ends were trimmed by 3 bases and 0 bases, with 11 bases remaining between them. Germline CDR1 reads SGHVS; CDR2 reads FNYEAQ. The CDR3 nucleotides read TGTGCCAGCAGCTTCCTGACAGGTTACCAAGAGACCCAGTACTTC. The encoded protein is CASSFLTGYQETQYF.

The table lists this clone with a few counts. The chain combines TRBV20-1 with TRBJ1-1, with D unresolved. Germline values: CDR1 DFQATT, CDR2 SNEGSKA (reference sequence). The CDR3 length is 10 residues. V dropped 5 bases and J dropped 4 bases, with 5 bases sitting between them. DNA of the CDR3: TGCAGTGCTGGGATCACTGAAGCTTTCTTT. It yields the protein CSAGITEAFF.